A single sample is the source of the 30 T cell receptor delta chains below, sequenced in a study of Vδ1+ human thymocytes (dated by TCRdb to the late 2010s). The research as a whole found: In contrast to oligoclonal peripheral blood repertoires, thymic TRG and TRD repertoires appeared to be highly polyclonal with Gaussian CDR3 length distributions.

These TCRs' antigens remain unknown. Sequencing took place on an Illumina MiSeq. RNA was extracted with the RNeasy mini kit and reverse transcribed using Superscript III. CDR3 amplicons were generated by multiplex PCR with pooled V-gene forward primers and a constant-region reverse primer carrying Illumina adaptor overhangs. In TCRdb, clones were called once more from the public reads by CATT, and rows of identical DNA were later combined. Here the sample has roughly 50,000 delta-chain clones; less than 20% occur a single time. The ten largest clonotypes hold roughly 0.5% of the sample. Sequencing was performed on Vdelta1+ gamma-delta thymocytes from the thymus. Per the publication, the cell subset or site label means: FACS-sorted CD3+ TCRalphabeta- TCRVdelta1+ TCRVdelta2- thymocytes. The receptors were sampled from a boy younger than two who had congenital heart surgery.

This clone occurred a few times. The rearrangement joins TRDV1 to TRDJ1; D is uncertain. The length of the CDR3 is 18 residues. Germline CDR1 reads TSWWSYY; CDR2 reads QGS. V was trimmed by 5 bases and J by 7 bases, leaving 29 bases between them. The DNA of the CDR3 is TGTGCTCTTGGGCTCCCTCGGTGGGCTCCCAGGGCTCATTCTAAACTCATCTTT. Encoded protein: CALGLPRWAPRAHSKLIF.

This clone occurred a few times. The J gene is TRDJ1, the V gene TRDV1; D is ambiguous. The germline V gene has CDR1 TSWWSYY and CDR2 QGS. The CDR3 extends over 17 amino acids. V lost 2 bases to trimming and J lost 2 bases, with 18 bases between them. The DNA of the CDR3 is TGTGCTCTTGGGGAAACCTCCCTCTCTAAGGATACCGATAAACTCATCTTT. Protein product: CALGETSLSKDTDKLIF.

This clone has a handful of counts. The chain combines TRDV1 with TRDJ1; 11 bases fit TRDD3. The V and J ends lost 2 bases and 0 bases, in that order; junction bases with no gene match: 32. The CDR3 spans 26 residues. Germline loops: CDR1 TSWWSYY, CDR2 QGS. The CDR3 DNA reads as TGTGCTCTTGGGGAATGGACTACAAGGTCTTTTCCCTCTGGGGGATACACCCCCTCGTACACCGATAAACTCATCTTT. It specifies CALGEWTTRSFPSGGYTPSYTDKLIF.

This clone was recorded a few times. This chain uses TRDV1 with TRDJ1; the D is unclear. The germline CDR1 and CDR2 sequences are TSWWSYY and QGS. The CDR3 runs to 21 residues. V was cut by 0 bases and J by 0 bases, with 26 bases left in between. The CDR3, as DNA: TGTGCTCTTGGGGAACTCAGCTTGCCCATCCGATCCGGGGTAGACACCGATAAACTCATCTTT. It is translated as CALGELSLPIRSGVDTDKLIF.

This clone has just a few counts. The rearrangement uses TRDV1 and TRDJ1; 13 nucleotides align to TRDD3. With V trimmed by 4 bases and J by 3 bases, 11 bases remained unmatched. The CDR3 contains 18 residues. CDR1 TSWWSYY and CDR2 QGS come from the germline V gene. This CDR3 is CALGARPELGDTSDKLIF. The CDR3 DNA is TGTGCTCTTGGGGCTAGGCCAGAACTGGGGGATACGTCCGATAAACTCATCTTT.

As for this clone: Other DNA sequences in this specimen translate into the identical CDR3. The chain couples TRDV1 to TRDJ1; D is ambiguous. Germline CDR1 and CDR2: TSWWSYY and QGS. V lost 6 bases, J lost 4 bases, and 3 bases lay in between. The CDR3 covers 10 residues. CDR3 amino acids: CALGGDKLIF. In DNA form, the CDR3 reads TGTGCTCTTGGAGGCGATAAACTCATCTTT.

This rearrangement joins TRDV1 to TRDJ1, with D tentatively TRDD3 (6 bases). Germline CDR1 and CDR2: TSWWSYY and QGS. V gave up 3 bases and J gave up 0 bases, with 38 bases separating them. This CDR3 is built from 24 residues. The CDR3 loop is CALGEVSYWANTSRLRTHTDKLIF. The CDR3 DNA is TGTGCTCTTGGGGAGGTCTCGTACTGGGCCAATACGTCACGGCTGCGGACCCACACCGATAAACTCATCTTT.

This chain joins TRDV1 and TRDJ1, with TRDD3 identical over 12 bases. V gave up 1 base and J gave up 0 bases; unmatched junction bases: 12. Germline-derived CDR1 and CDR2 are TSWWSYY and QGS. This CDR3 spans 20 amino acids. The CDR3 spells CALGEREYLGDTDYTDKLIF. CDR3 nucleotides: TGTGCTCTTGGGGAACGGGAGTATCTGGGGGATACGGACTACACCGATAAACTCATCTTT.

The V and J genes are TRDV3 and TRDJ1; 9 bases line up with TRDD3. The germline gives CDR1 TVYSNPD, CDR2 GDNSRS (reference sequence). The V segment lost 2 bases and the J segment 5 bases; nucleotides outside the gene matches: 18. The CDR3 extends over 17 amino acids. CDR3 region: CAFQFPRAGDTRDKLIF. The CDR3 nucleotides read TGTGCCTTTCAGTTTCCCCGCGCTGGGGATACGAGGGATAAACTCATCTTT.

This clone turned up a few times. The chain combines TRDV1 with TRDJ1; TRDD3 agrees at 11 bases. The CDR3 extends over 17 amino acids. The ends lost 0 bases at V and 5 bases at J; junction bases unmatched: 8. CDR1 TSWWSYY and CDR2 QGS come from the germline V gene. CDR3 loop: CALGELSVLGDRDKLIF. The CDR3 bases are TGTGCTCTTGGGGAACTCTCGGTACTGGGGGATAGAGATAAACTCATCTTT.

The chain uses TRDV1 and TRDJ1; 7 nucleotides line up with TRDD3. V lost 0 bases to trimming and J lost 2 bases; unmatched junction nucleotides: 9. This CDR3 spans 17 amino acids. The germline V gene encodes CDR1 TSWWSYY and CDR2 QGS. CDR3 sequence reads: CALGELAIPGDTDKLIF. CDR3 coding DNA: TGTGCTCTTGGGGAACTAGCTATCCCGGGGGATACCGATAAACTCATCTTT.

This clone was seen more than once but under ten times. In the same sample, other DNA sequences code for this CDR3. The chain couples TRDV1 to TRDJ1; TRDD3 matches at 9 bases. V trimming: 9 bases; J trimming: 0 bases; junction bases outside the gene matches: 26. The CDR3 totals 21 residues. CDR1 and CDR2 (germline): TSWWSYY, QGS. CDR3 amino acids: CALGSPAMAGGSPPHTDKLIF. The CDR3 DNA reads TGTGCTCTCGGGAGTCCCGCCATGGCTGGGGGATCACCACCCCACACCGATAAACTCATCTTT.

This clone has a handful of counts. The chain has TRDV1 and TRDJ1; tentatively, D is TRDD2 (7 bases). Germline V gene lookup returns CDR1 TSWWSYY and CDR2 QGS. This CDR3 is 19 amino acids long. The ends were cut back, 7 bases at V and 7 bases at J, with 34 bases in the middle. The CDR3 DNA is TGTGCTCTTGCGGGTTCCTACTATGCTGGGGACCTGGGGAGTGGTAAACTCATCTTT. Translation gives CALAGSYYAGDLGSGKLIF.

The chain employs TRDV1 and TRDJ1; TRDD3 aligns across 11 bases. The CDR3 totals 16 residues. CDR1 is TSWWSYY, CDR2 QGS, per germline. Trimming cost V 7 bases and J 3 bases; bases outside gene matches: 10. As DNA, the CDR3 is TGTGCTCTTGTTTGGAGGCTGGGGGATACCTCCGATAAACTCATCTTT. This sequence encodes CALVWRLGDTSDKLIF.

The chain joins TRDV3 to TRDJ1; D is perhaps TRDD3 (6 bases). The CDR3 contains 16 residues. V lost 5 bases and J lost 1, with 23 bases in between. Per germline, CDR1 TVYSNPD and CDR2 GDNSRS (reference sequence). The CDR3 spells CAPLGSDAGCTDKLIF. In nucleotides, the CDR3 is TGTGCCCCGCTGGGGTCCGACGCGGGGTGCACCGATAAACTCATCTTT.

This clone was detected a few times. The rearrangement uses TRDV1 and TRDJ1; 13 positions agree with TRDD3. Trimming removed 0 bases from V and 9 bases from J; junction bases left unmatched: 13. The germline gives CDR1 TSWWSYY, CDR2 QGS. The CDR3 extends over 18 amino acids. CDR3 nucleotides: TGTGCTCTTGGGGAACTAGTCACCCCAACTGGGGGATACGGGCAACTCATCTTT. Protein product: CALGELVTPTGGYGQLIF.

Worth noting for this clone: One end of the junction fails to match germline, which may point to a read error. The same CDR3 arises from other DNA sequences in this sample as well. The gene calls are TRDV1 and TRDJ1; D tentatively fits TRDD2 or TRDD3 (5 bases each). The CDR3 loop spans 16 amino acids. Germline CDR1 reads TSWWSYY; CDR2 reads QGS. CDR3 region: CALGPSGPTGLRKLIF. The CDR3 DNA reads as TGTGCCCTTGGGCCATCGGGGCCTACTGGACTGAGAAAACTCATCTTT.

In this sample, this clone turned up a few times. This chain links TRDV1 with TRDJ1; a possible D gene is TRDD3 (9 bases). Germline V CDR1 and CDR2: TSWWSYY, QGS. Trimming removed 4 bases at V and 0 bases at J, with 33 bases between. The length of the CDR3 is 22 residues. For the CDR3, the DNA is TGTGCTCTTGGGGGAGGTACTTCCTACGTTCAGGGGATACGACGTTACACCGATAAACTCATCTTT. It encodes CALGGGTSYVQGIRRYTDKLIF.

This clone was picked up a small number of times. The chain links TRDV1 to TRDJ1; the match to TRDD3 covers 8 bases. CDR3 size: 21 residues. CDR1 TSWWSYY and CDR2 QGS come from the germline V gene. J was trimmed by 8 bases and V by 0 bases; bases with no gene match: 26. Here the CDR3 DNA reads TGTGCTCTTGGGGAACTCTCCTACCTACCCGTACTGGGGGGTACCTCCATAAAACTCATCTTT. This sequence encodes CALGELSYLPVLGGTSIKLIF.

This rearrangement joins TRDV1 to TRDJ1; 9 nucleotides match TRDD2. The germline V gene has CDR1 TSWWSYY and CDR2 QGS. V dropped 0 bases and J dropped 1; count of bases not matched to a gene: 18. The CDR3 is 21 residues long. CDR3 coding DNA: TGTGCTCTTGGGGAACTCGGCCTTCCTACTCTCCTGGGGGCCTCCACCGATAAACTCATCTTT. This encodes CALGELGLPTLLGASTDKLIF.

The chain links TRDV1 to TRDJ1; TRDD3 aligns across 13 bases. Germline V gene lookup returns CDR1 TSWWSYY and CDR2 QGS. This CDR3 comprises 21 residues. After removal of 2 bases from V and 4 bases from J, the junction contained 19 bases not matched to a gene. CDR3 nucleotide sequence: TGTGCTCTTGGGGAATTCAGGTCCTACCTCGGTACTGGGGGATACGGCGATAAACTCATCTTT. Its translation is CALGEFRSYLGTGGYGDKLIF.

The V and J genes are TRDV1 and TRDJ1, with 13 bases that match TRDD3. With V trimmed by 2 bases and J by 0 bases, 15 bases remained unmatched. Germline V gene data show CDR1 as TSWWSYY and CDR2 as QGS. The CDR3 contains 21 residues. The CDR3 nucleotides read TGTGCTCTTGGGGAAATATACTGGGGGATACGTGGGACCCTTAACACCGATAAACTCATCTTT. Translating it yields CALGEIYWGIRGTLNTDKLIF.

The chain couples TRDV1 to TRDJ1, with D hard to call. Trimming shortened V by 1 base and J by 1 base, and 22 bases separated the two germline ends. Germline loops: CDR1 TSWWSYY, CDR2 QGS. The CDR3 loop spans 19 amino acids. The CDR3 spells CALGEQPLGSPPFTDKLIF. As DNA, the CDR3 is TGTGCTCTTGGGGAACAGCCCCTCGGGTCCCCCCCGTTCACCGATAAACTCATCTTT.

V and J are TRDV1 and TRDJ1, with 10 positions matching TRDD3. Germline CDR1 reads TSWWSYY; CDR2 reads QGS. Germline trimming cut 2 bases from V and 4 bases from J; bases unmatched to any gene: 16. CDR3 length equals 19 residues. The CDR3 loop reads CALGERVPLGDKWNDKLIF. CDR3 bases: TGTGCTCTTGGGGAAAGGGTCCCCCTGGGGGATAAGTGGAACGATAAACTCATCTTT.

The V gene is TRDV1, the J gene TRDJ1; D might be TRDD3 (5 bases). The CDR3 has 17 residues. In germline, CDR1 is TSWWSYY, CDR2 QGS. V was clipped by 0 bases and J by 0 bases, with 14 bases between them. The CDR3 region has the DNA TGTGCTCTTGGGGAACTAGAAGTCGGGGGGGACACCGATAAACTCATCTTT. Amino acids: CALGELEVGGDTDKLIF.

The chain recombines TRDV1 with TRDJ1, with 8 bases that match TRDD3. V shed 2 bases and J 0 bases; nucleotides not matched to a gene: 11. The germline gives CDR1 TSWWSYY, CDR2 QGS. The CDR3 is made up of 18 amino acids. As DNA, the CDR3 is TGTGCTCTTGGGGAAGGGCCCCACTGGGGGTTAGACACCGATAAACTCATCTTT. This codes for CALGEGPHWGLDTDKLIF.

The V gene is TRDV2, the J gene TRDJ1; no clear D. This CDR3 contains 15 residues. Germline V gene sequence: CDR1 GEAIGNYY, CDR2 EKD. V was clipped by 8 bases and J by 0 bases, with 18 bases between them. The CDR3, as DNA: TGTGCCTATGGTGGACAGGCGAATTACACCGATAAACTCATCTTT. Translating it yields CAYGGQANYTDKLIF.

Only a few counts were recorded for this clone. J is TRDJ1 and V is TRDV1, with 7 bases aligning to TRDD2. This CDR3 region has 19 residues. Trimming at V came to 0 bases and at J to 1 base, leaving 14 bases not matched to a gene. Germline V CDR1 and CDR2: TSWWSYY, QGS. The CDR3 region has the DNA TGTGCTCTTGGGGAACTAAGGGTTCCTACGCCCCCGTGCACCGATAAACTCATCTTT. As protein: CALGELRVPTPPCTDKLIF.

This clone came up a few times. The chain links TRDV1 to TRDJ1; 8 bases agree with TRDD3. The germline CDR1 and CDR2 sequences are TSWWSYY and QGS. V shed 5 bases and J 2 bases; nucleotides not matched to a gene: 10. The CDR3 runs to 16 residues. The CDR3 bases are TGTGCTCTTGGGCACCCCCCCTGGGGGACAACCGATAAACTCATCTTT. Amino acids: CALGHPPWGTTDKLIF.

The rearrangement links TRDV1 to TRDJ1, with D possibly matching TRDD2 (9 bases). Between the trimmed V and J ends, which lost 3 bases and 5 bases, there was a span of 31 bases. There are 20 residues in the CDR3. From germline, CDR1 is TSWWSYY and CDR2 QGS. The DNA for the CDR3 is TGTGCTCTTGGGGACTACTCGGCCTTCCTACACGGGATACGCACGGATAAACTCATCTTT. It specifies CALGDYSAFLHGIRTDKLIF.